Following are 10 T cell receptor beta chains from one sample sequenced in a study of blood T cell repertoires in COVID-19. TCRdb's copy holds only in-frame clones and misses some; the assay was immunoSEQ multiplex PCR. The sample carries some 220,000 clones, roughly 84% recorded once. Specimen: peripheral blood. Every receptor here comes from a woman aged 60-75 years who had recovered from COVID-19.

V is TRBV7-9 and J is TRBJ1-2; TRBD1 matches at 9 bases. The CDR3 loop spans 15 amino acids. The V and J ends lost 10 bases and 8 bases, in that order; junction bases with no gene match: 17. Germline values: CDR1 SEHNR, CDR2 FQNEAQ (reference sequence). CDR3 in DNA: TGTGCCACACAAAGCCCGGGACAGGGACGGGGCGGCTACACCTTC. Translating gives CATQSPGQGRGGYTF.

The chain couples TRBV5-6 to TRBJ2-1, with D perhaps matching TRBD2 (5 bases). The CDR3 has 14 residues. Germline V gene data show CDR1 as SGHDT and CDR2 as YYEEEE. The V and J ends lost 3 bases and 7 bases respectively, with 14 bases between them. The CDR3 nucleotides are TGTGCCAGCAGCTCGGGATCGCTCTCGAATGAGCAGTTCTTC. It encodes CASSSGSLSNEQFF.

The count of this clone is one. V gene TRBV9 combines with J gene TRBJ2-3; 7 bases line up with TRBD2. This CDR3 contains 15 residues. Germline CDR1 SGDLS, CDR2 YYNGEE. The junction had 7 bases not matched to a gene; V was cut back by 0 bases and J by 6 bases. Written as DNA, the CDR3 is TGTGCCAGCAGCGTAGGGGGAGGGGCAATGGATACGCAGTATTTT. It is translated as CASSVGGGAMDTQYF.

The V and J genes are TRBV11-2 and TRBJ2-1; 13 nucleotides agree with TRBD2. Trimming took 1 base from V and 4 from J; bases not matched to a gene: 1. The CDR3 is made up of 16 amino acids. Germline V gene data show CDR1 as SGHAT and CDR2 as FQNNGV. The DNA for the CDR3 is TGTGCCAGCAGCTTAGGACTAGCGGGGGGATACAATGAGCAGTTCTTC. Translated, it gives CASSLGLAGGYNEQFF.

CDR3 in amino acids: CASSLGSQGNIQYF. The CDR3 DNA reads TGTGCCAGCAGCTTGGGGAGCCAGGGAAACATTCAGTACTTC. V and J are TRBV5-6 and TRBJ2-4, with D possibly TRBD1 on 5 matching bases. The V end lost 0 bases, the J end lost 6 bases, and 10 bases lay between the germline ends. Germline values: CDR1 SGHDT, CDR2 YYEEEE. The CDR3 runs 14 residues.

In its sample, this clone was seen once. V and J are TRBV2 and TRBJ1-1; D unclear. Deletions cut 1 base from V and 0 bases from J, with 6 bases between. The CDR3 is 14 amino acids. From germline, CDR1 is SNHLY and CDR2 FYNNEI. The CDR3 sequence: CASSEGLLNTEAFF. CDR3 DNA sequence: TGTGCCAGCAGTGAAGGACTTCTGAACACTGAAGCTTTCTTT.

This clone was observed a handful of times. The genes are TRBV7-9 and TRBJ2-5; TRBD1 matches 12 bases. J gave up 5 bases and V 5 bases, and 6 bases lay outside the gene matches. Germline CDR1 is SEHNR and CDR2 is FQNEAQ (reference sequence). The CDR3 loop spans 15 amino acids. DNA for the CDR3: TGTGCCAGCAGCGTAGGGACAGGGGGCCTCGAGACCCAGTACTTC. As protein: CASSVGTGGLETQYF.

There are a few counts of this clone. The chain recombines TRBV27 with TRBJ2-7, with 10 bases identical to TRBD2. Per germline, CDR1 MNHEY and CDR2 SMNVEV (reference sequence). CDR3 length: 15 amino acids. The V and J ends lost 3 bases and 2 bases, in that order; junction bases with no gene match: 4. CDR3 amino acids: CASSFISGGTYEQYF. CDR3 in DNA: TGTGCCAGCAGTTTCATTAGCGGGGGGACCTACGAGCAGTACTTC.

The rearrangement uses TRBV4-1 and TRBJ1-1; D perhaps matches TRBD1 (6 bases). The CDR3 is made up of 15 amino acids. V was clipped by 2 bases and J by 0 bases, with 10 bases between them. CDR1 is MGHRA, CDR2 YSYEKL, per germline. The CDR3 bases are TGCGCCAGCAGCCAAACAGGGAACATGAACACTGAAGCTTTCTTT. Residues: CASSQTGNMNTEAFF.

V and J are TRBV4-1 and TRBJ1-5; no reliable D call. V was pared by 4 bases and J by 0 bases, with 19 bases between. The CDR3 is made up of 18 amino acids. Per germline, CDR1 MGHRA and CDR2 YSYEKL. The DNA for the CDR3 is TGCGCCAGCAGCCCTAATTTGATAGCGGCTTATAGCAATCAGCCCCAGCATTTT. As protein: CASSPNLIAAYSNQPQHF.